These 15 T cell receptor beta chains came from one sample sequenced in a study of CXCR3-negative and CXCR3-positive naive CD8 T cells (dated by TCRdb to between 2018 and 2020). Their target antigens are unknown. Sequenced using a NextSeq 550. The Human TCR Profiling Kit (MiLaboratory) was used to make UMI-labeled 5' RACE TRB cDNA libraries. Each CDR3 protein sequence appears as one entry after TCRdb reprocessed the reads, and no DNA is included. This sample's records show about 130,000 distinct CDR3 sequences. Of the sample, 0.5% to 0.7% is held by the ten largest clones. Points the paper makes about the study in general: Compared with CXCR3-negative naive cells, CXCR3-positive naive cells had TRB CDR3s with higher hydrophobicity (lower Kidera factor 4), lower energy, and higher strength and volume indices.

Sequenced input: naive CXCR3+ CD8+ T cells from blood. The cell subset or site label here, explained by the study, means: CD45RO-CCR7+CD27+CD95- naive CD8+ T cells expressing CXCR3 (TNR3+). These receptors came from a human donor in good health. Some clones in this sample may be carry-over from other donors' samples.

This chain joins TRBV19 and TRBJ2-7. CDR3 length: 13 amino acids. Germline CDR1 and CDR2: LNHDA and SQIVND (reference sequence). The CDR3 is CASSITGSYEQYF.

CDR3 sequence reads: CSVYQGSVQYF. This sequence joins TRBV29-1 and TRBJ2-4; TCRdb picks TRBD1, but there is no DNA to check that call. Germline lookup yields CDR1 SQVTM and CDR2 ANQGSEA. CDR3 size: 11 residues.

The chain has TRBV6-5 and TRBJ1-1. There are 14 residues in the CDR3. In germline, CDR1 is MNHEY, CDR2 SVGAGI. CDR3 loop: CASSYGGEGTEAFF.

V usage is TRBV4-3 and J usage is TRBJ2-7; TCRdb's D call, TRBD2, is unchecked because there is no DNA. CDR3 length: 17 residues. The V gene's germline CDR1 is LGHNA and CDR2 YSLEER. This CDR3 is CASSQMLLGDESYEQYF.

The gene calls are TRBV28 and TRBJ1-5. This CDR3 contains 11 residues. Germline V gene data show CDR1 as MDHEN and CDR2 as SYDVKM. CDR3 amino acids: CASSNYQPQHF.

CDR3 in amino acids: CASSRDRGEAFF. The chain is built from TRBV13 and TRBJ1-1; the D call from TCRdb, TRBD1, cannot be confirmed without DNA. Germline V gene data show CDR1 as PRHDT and CDR2 as FYEKMQ (reference sequence). This CDR3 region has 12 residues.

The chain joins TRBV10-1 to TRBJ1-5; TCRdb's D call of TRBD1 is untestable without DNA. Germline-derived CDR1 and CDR2 are WNHNN and SYGVQD (reference sequence). The CDR3 totals 18 residues. The CDR3 sequence is CASSESRFGTGGGQPQHF.

The rearrangement joins TRBV7-6 to TRBJ2-3; TCRdb outputs TRBD2, but without DNA this stays unchecked. From germline, CDR1 is SGHVS and CDR2 FNYEAQ. This CDR3 is 14 amino acids long. CDR3 sequence reads: CASSQALGTDTQYF.

J is TRBJ2-7 and V is TRBV7-9; TCRdb's assignment of TRBD1 cannot be checked, as there is no DNA. The germline CDR1 and CDR2 sequences are SEHNR and FQNEAQ (reference sequence). The CDR3 spans 15 residues. CDR3: CASSDAGTRTQGQYF.

The chain uses TRBV29-1 and TRBJ2-7. This CDR3 contains 12 residues. Germline CDR1 and CDR2: SQVTM and ANQGSEA. CDR3 residues: CSVQSPSYEQYF.

The rearrangement joins TRBV2 to TRBJ2-7; no DNA is available, so the TRBD2 call from TCRdb remains unchecked. This CDR3 region has 15 residues. The germline V gene encodes CDR1 SNHLY and CDR2 FYNNEI. The CDR3 loop is CASSALAGGPVEQYF.

V usage is TRBV7-9 and J usage is TRBJ1-1. CDR3 length equals 15 residues. CDR1 and CDR2 (germline): SEHNR, FQNEAQ (reference sequence). This chain's CDR3 is CASSLVLAGDIEAFF.

This rearrangement joins TRBV9 to TRBJ1-2; checking the TCRdb D call of TRBD1 is not possible without DNA. This CDR3 spans 23 amino acids. Germline loops: CDR1 SGDLS, CDR2 YYNGEE. The CDR3 reads CASTKSPSGTQGQGAKSNYGYTF.

The J gene is TRBJ2-7, the V gene TRBV28; the D gene TCRdb calls, TRBD2, cannot be checked with no DNA. This CDR3 is built from 15 residues. Germline-derived CDR1 and CDR2 are MDHEN and SYDVKM. CDR3 loop: CASSFRGGLAYEQYF.

The chain couples TRBV29-1 to TRBJ1-1; TCRdb's D gene call, TRBD1, goes unchecked for lack of DNA. Germline V lookup: CDR1 SQVTM, CDR2 ANQGSEA. The CDR3 length is 11 residues. Here the CDR3 reads CSSHGGTEAFF.